This note documents a single T cell receptor (beta chain) sequence. Germline V lookup: CDR1 SGHNT, CDR2 YYREEE (reference sequence). The V gene lost 1 base and the J gene lost 6 bases, with 16 bases spanning the gap. The CDR3 sequence is 16 residues long. This specimen comes from a study of T cell responses to AZD1222 COVID-19 vaccine. The method was immunoSEQ multiplex PCR; TCRdb's version includes in-frame clones alone and lacks a portion of them. The table has more than 95,000 clones, about 90% seen once; the top ten hold 8% to 13%. The chain joins TRBV5-4 to TRBJ2-2; D could derive from TRBD1 or TRBD2 (5 bases each). This specimen consisted of peripheral blood, obtained on day 0 of AZD1222 vaccination. This TCR came from an adult in good health. The CDR3 DNA follows: TGTGCCAGCAGCTTGCCCGAGGGACCCCCATCCGGGGAGCTGTTTTTT. Its protein is CASSLPEGPPSGELFF.